One and the same sample provided the 2 T cell receptor beta chains below, sequenced in a study of Ad26.COV2.S vaccination and SARS-CoV-2 variants. The repertoire was sequenced with immunoSEQ multiplex PCR; TCRdb's copy has only in-frame clones and lacks some. Of roughly 350,000 clones in the sample, roughly 91% are singletons; the top ten hold around 3.5%. Treatment specified: roughly 20 received Ad26.COV2.S at low or high dose, single or two shots; 5 received placebo; per-sample allocation not given. Sampling was performed 63 days after the first vaccine or placebo injection. Sequenced material: peripheral blood, taken in a trial of Ad26.COV2.S vaccine versus placebo. All receptors derive from a person aged 18-60 years who received the Ad26.COV2.S COVID-19 vaccine or a placebo.

The genes are TRBV5-4 and TRBJ2-7; maybe TRBD1 (6 bases). This CDR3 is built from 13 residues. The V end lost 3 bases, the J end lost 3 bases, and 10 bases lay between the germline ends. Germline V lookup: CDR1 SGHNT, CDR2 YYREEE (reference sequence). CDR3: CASSWGQDYEQYF. The DNA of the CDR3 is TGTGCCAGCAGCTGGGGACAAGACTACGAGCAGTACTTC. Together with reference TRBV5-4 and TRBJ2-7, the CDR3 gives the full variable domain: ETGVTQSPTHLIKTRGQQVTLRCSSQSGHNTVSWYQQALGQGPQFIFQYYREEENGRGNFPPRFSGLQFPNYSSELNVNALELDDSALYLCASSWGQDYEQYFGPGTRLTVT.

The chain joins TRBV10-3 to TRBJ2-7; possibly TRBD1 for D (6 bases). The CDR3 covers 17 residues. Germline assignment: CDR1 ENHRY and CDR2 SYGVKD. V dropped 6 bases and J dropped 2 bases, with 23 bases sitting between them. Here the CDR3 DNA reads TGTGCCATCAGCACCCGGGACAACGACTTAATTACCTACGAGCAGTACTTC. The encoded protein is CAISTRDNDLITYEQYF.